This record concerns one T cell receptor beta chain sequence. Per the original methods: The assay estimated nucleated cells by amplifying reference gene primers. Clones were sequenced by immunoSEQ multiplex PCR, and TCRdb holds only the in-frame ones, with some missing. The D gene and trimming were derived from the DNA, and the V and J assignments and clone size from that table. Counted here are about 200,000 clones, 90% occurring once; the ten biggest clones make up approximately 0.64%. These data come from a study of blood T cell repertoires in COVID-19. Study in general: Italy, Spain and the United States were the sources of the convalescent and acute COVID-19 samples. The cDNA or gDNA used as material had been derived from T cells, B-cell-depleted T cells, or PBMCs.

The material sequenced was peripheral blood. This receptor was identified in a man between 50 and 59 years old with acute or convalescent COVID-19.

In nucleotides, the CDR3 is TGTGCCAGCAGTTTAGGGGGGCTCGAGCAGTACGTC. Translated, it gives CASSLGGLEQYV. The chain recombines TRBV12-3 or TRBV12-4 with TRBJ2-7; possibly TRBD1 for D (6 bases). The V end lost 1 base, the J end lost 6 bases, and 7 bases lay between the germline ends. This CDR3 is 12 amino acids long.